The TCR beta chain under discussion was sequenced for a study of blood T cell repertoires in COVID-19. V lost 8 bases to trimming and J lost 3 bases, with 5 bases between them. Germline V CDR1 and CDR2: WSHSY, SAAADI. The CDR3 extends over 10 amino acids. Profiled with immunoSEQ multiplex PCR; TCRdb holds only in-frame clones, not every one. Altogether a few hundred thousand clones are present, 85% being singletons, with the ten largest covering over 15%. The sequencing sample was made of PBMCs or T cells enriched from blood (not recorded which). The genes are TRBV10-2 and TRBJ2-7; tentatively, D is TRBD1 (5 bases). The clonotype comes from a man in his forties who had recovered from COVID-19. CDR3 DNA: TGCGCCAGCGGACACTACGAGCAGTACTTC. As protein: CASGHYEQYF.